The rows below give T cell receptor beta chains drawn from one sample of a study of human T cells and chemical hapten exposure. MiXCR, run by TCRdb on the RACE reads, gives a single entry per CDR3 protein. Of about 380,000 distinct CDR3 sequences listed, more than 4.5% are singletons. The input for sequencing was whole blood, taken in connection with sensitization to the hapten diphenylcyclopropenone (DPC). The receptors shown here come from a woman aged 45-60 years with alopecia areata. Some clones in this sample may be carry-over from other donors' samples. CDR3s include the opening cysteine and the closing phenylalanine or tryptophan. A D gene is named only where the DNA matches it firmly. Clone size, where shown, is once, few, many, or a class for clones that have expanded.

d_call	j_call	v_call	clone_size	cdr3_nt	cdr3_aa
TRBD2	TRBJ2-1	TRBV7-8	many	TGTGCCAGCAGCACGGGGGGTTTTGAGCAGTTCTTC	CASSTGGFEQFF
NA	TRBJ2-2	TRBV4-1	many	TGCGCCAGCAGCCAAAGTCCCGGGGAGCTGTTTTTT	CASSQSPGELFF
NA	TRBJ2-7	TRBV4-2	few	TGTGCCAGCAGCCAAGAAGGAGGGACCACTTCCTACGAGCAGTACTTC	CASSQEGGTTSYEQYF
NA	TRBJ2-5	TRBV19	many	TGTGCCAGTAGTCCCGGGAACCAAGAGACCCAGTACTTC	CASSPGNQETQYF
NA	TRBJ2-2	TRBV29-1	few	TGCAGCGTTGTGACAGCTGACACCGGGGAGCTGTTTTTT	CSVVTADTGELFF
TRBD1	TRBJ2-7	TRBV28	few	TGTGCCAGCAATTCGGACAGGTCCTACGAGCAGTACTTC	CASNSDRSYEQYF
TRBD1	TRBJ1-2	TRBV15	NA	TGTGCCACCAGCACCGACAGGGGCTATGGCTACACCTTC	CATSTDRGYGYTF
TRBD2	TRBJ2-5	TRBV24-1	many	TGTGCCACCATCGAAGCGGGGGGAGAGACCCAGTACTTC	CATIEAGGETQYF
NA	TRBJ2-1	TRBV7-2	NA	TGTGCCAGCAGCCCAGCCCGTTTTCGTTACAATGAGCAGTTCTTC	CASSPARFRYNEQFF
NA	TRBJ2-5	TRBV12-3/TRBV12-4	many	TGTGCCAGCAGTTTAGAGGTCCAGACCCAGTACTTC	CASSLEVQTQYF
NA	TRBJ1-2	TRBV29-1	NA	TGCAGCCCTGACGGGCAGGCTAACTATGGCTACACCTTC	CSPDGQANYGYTF
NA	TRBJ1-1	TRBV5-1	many	TGCGCCAGCAGCTTGGAAGGGAGGGCTTTCTTT	CASSLEGRAFF
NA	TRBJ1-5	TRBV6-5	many	TGTGCCAGCAGTTACGTGACCGATCCTAATCAGCCCCAGCATTTT	CASSYVTDPNQPQHF
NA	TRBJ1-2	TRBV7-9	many	TGTGCCAGCAGCTTAGAAGGTTTCTATGGCTACACCTTC	CASSLEGFYGYTF
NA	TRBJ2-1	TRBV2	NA	TGTGCCAGCAGTGCAATGGAAGGGGTAAGCTCCTACAATGAGCAGTTCTTC	CASSAMEGVSSYNEQFF
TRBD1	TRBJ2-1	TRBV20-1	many	TGCAGTGCTAGAGGGGACAGGGAAAATGAGCAGTTCTTC	CSARGDRENEQFF
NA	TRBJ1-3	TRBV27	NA	TGTGCCAGCAGTTTGTCTACGGTCTCTGGAAACACCATATATTTT	CASSLSTVSGNTIYF
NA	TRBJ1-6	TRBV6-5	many	TGTGCCAGCAGTTACTCGATACAGAGCTCCTATAATTCACCCCTCCACTTT	CASSYSIQSSYNSPLHF
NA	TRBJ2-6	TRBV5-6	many	TGTGCCAGCAGCTTAACAGCAGTCGGGGCCAACGTCCTGACTTTC	CASSLTAVGANVLTF
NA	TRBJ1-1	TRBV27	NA	TGTGCCAGCAGTTTATTTCTGAACACTGAAGCTTTCTTT	CASSLFLNTEAFF
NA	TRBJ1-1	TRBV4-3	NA	TGCGCCAGCAGCCACGCAGTAGGGGGGGATACTGAAGCTTTCTTT	CASSHAVGGDTEAFF
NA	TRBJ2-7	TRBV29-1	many	TGCAGCTTCAGACAGGGAGGGGACGAGCAGTACTTC	CSFRQGGDEQYF
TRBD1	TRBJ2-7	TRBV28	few	TGTGCCAGCAGTCCACAGTCCCGGGACAGGGGGCCAACGTACGAGCAGTACTTC	CASSPQSRDRGPTYEQYF
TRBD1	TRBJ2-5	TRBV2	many	TGTGCCAGCAGCCCCACAGGGGCGGGTGAGACCCAGTACTTC	CASSPTGAGETQYF
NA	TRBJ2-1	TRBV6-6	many	TGTGCCAGCACTTCTTGGGACAACAATGAGCAGTTCTTC	CASTSWDNNEQFF
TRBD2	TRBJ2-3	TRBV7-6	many	TGTGCCAGCAGCTCGCCGTTTAGCGGGAAACTAGATACGCAGTATTTT	CASSSPFSGKLDTQYF
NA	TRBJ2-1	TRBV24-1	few	TGTGCCACCAGTGATTCAACCTCTGGCAATGAGCAGTTCTTC	CATSDSTSGNEQFF
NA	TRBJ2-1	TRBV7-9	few	TGTGCCAGCAGCTTTCCCCAGGACGGTCACAATGAGCAGTTCTTC	CASSFPQDGHNEQFF
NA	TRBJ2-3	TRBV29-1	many	TGCAGCGTGGCGACGGACCCTAGCACAGATACGCAGTATTTT	CSVATDPSTDTQYF
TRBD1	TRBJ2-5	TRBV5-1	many	TGCGCCAGCAGCGTGGGACAGAACCAAGAGACCCAGTACTTC	CASSVGQNQETQYF
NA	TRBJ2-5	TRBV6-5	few	TGTGCCAGCAGTTCACCGGGACTCGGGGCCAGTAAGGAGACCCAGTACTTC	CASSSPGLGASKETQYF
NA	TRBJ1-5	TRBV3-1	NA	TGTGCCAGCAGCCAAGATCCCGCTCATCAGCCCCAGCATTTT	CASSQDPAHQPQHF
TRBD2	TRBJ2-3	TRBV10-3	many	TGTGCCATCAGCGCTGGACTAGCGGGAGTAAAAGATACGCAGTATTTT	CAISAGLAGVKDTQYF
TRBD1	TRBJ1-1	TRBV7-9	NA	TGTGCCAGCAGCCTGACGGACAGGGAGACTGAAGCTTTCTTT	CASSLTDRETEAFF
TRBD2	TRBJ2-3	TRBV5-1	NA	TGCGCCAGCAGACCACTAGCGGGAGGGCCAAAAGATACGCAGTATTTT	CASRPLAGGPKDTQYF
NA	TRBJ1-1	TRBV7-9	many	TGTGCCAGCAGCTTAGGGGAGGGGGAAGAGCCTGAAGCTTTCTTT	CASSLGEGEEPEAFF
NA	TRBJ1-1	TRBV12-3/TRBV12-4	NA	TGTGCCAGCAGCCCTTTCACAGCCGAAGCTTTCTTT	CASSPFTAEAFF
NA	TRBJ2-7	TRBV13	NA	TGTGCCAGCAGCCTGGGTCCGCGCGGGCAGTACTTC	CASSLGPRGQYF
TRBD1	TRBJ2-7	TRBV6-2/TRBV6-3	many	TGTGCCAGCATGGGACAGGTCAGCTCCTACGAGCAGTACTTC	CASMGQVSSYEQYF
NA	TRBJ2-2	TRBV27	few	TGTGCCAGCAGTTTAACAGGGTGGGGCACCGGGGAGCTGTTTTTT	CASSLTGWGTGELFF